The next 3 T cell receptor beta chains were all read from a single sample in a study of blood T cell repertoires in COVID-19. The data were produced by immunoSEQ multiplex PCR, yet TCRdb's version contains in-frame clones alone and is incomplete. This sample yields 250,000 to 350,000 clones, of which around 88% are seen a single time; roughly 6.2% belongs to the top ten. The specimen was PBMCs or T cells enriched from blood (not recorded which). All receptors derive from a woman in her thirties or forties who had recovered from COVID-19.

The V call is TRBV19, the J call TRBJ2-3; 7 nucleotides line up with TRBD1. The CDR3 is made up of 16 amino acids. Germline trimming cut 5 bases from V and 2 bases from J; bases unmatched to any gene: 10. Germline V gives CDR1 LNHDA, CDR2 SQIVND (reference sequence). CDR3 sequence (DNA): TGTGCCAGTAGTCAGGGGGACGGGCCTCACACAGATACGCAGTATTTT. This sequence encodes CASSQGDGPHTDTQYF.

On this clone itself: The same CDR3 also results from other DNA sequences found in this sample. The chain recombines TRBV28 with TRBJ2-5; no definite D call. This CDR3 comprises 11 residues. Per the germline V gene, CDR1 is MDHEN and CDR2 is SYDVKM. Trimming cost V 2 bases and J 5 bases, with 3 bases left between them. CDR3 nucleotides: TGTGCCAGCAGTTTACGGGAGACCCAGTACTTC. Protein: CASSLRETQYF.

This clone was counted only a few times. The CDR3 DNA sequence: TGTGCCAGCAGCGCCCCAACGGGCGGGGAGCTGTTTTTT. Its translation: CASSAPTGGELFF. This sequence joins TRBV9 and TRBJ2-2; D ambiguous. Germline assignment: CDR1 SGDLS and CDR2 YYNGEE. There are 13 residues in the CDR3. Trimming stripped 3 bases from V and 7 bases from J, with 10 bases between.